Given below is one T cell receptor (beta chain) in context. This record belongs to a study of T cells expressing NK-cell markers. The germline CDR1 and CDR2 sequences are MNHEY and SVGEGT. CDR3 length equals 14 residues. TCRdb derives one entry per CDR3 protein from the 5' RACE reads, leaving out DNA. Across about 150,000 distinct CDR3 sequences, the top ten clones capture 37% of the sample. Sequenced sample: blood T cells: a sorted CD56 or NKG2C T cell subset, CD4+ or CD8+ T cells, or bulk PBMC T cells (not recorded which). This receptor was obtained from a woman between 50 and 59 years old in good health. V and J are TRBV6-2 or TRBV6-3 and TRBJ2-1; the D gene TCRdb calls, TRBD2, cannot be checked with no DNA. The CDR3: CASSESPFYNEQFF.